The clone carrying this TCR beta chain has only one observation. The repertoire was sequenced with immunoSEQ multiplex PCR; TCRdb's copy has only in-frame clones and lacks some. The sample includes over 200,000 clones, around 80% seen only once; the top ten take over 0.95%. This sample stems from a study of blood T cell repertoires in COVID-19. The V end was cut by 4 bases, the J end by 7 bases, with 11 bases between. Germline V gene lookup returns CDR1 SGHNT and CDR2 YYREEE (reference sequence). CDR3 length equals 13 residues. The V gene is TRBV5-4, the J gene TRBJ1-4; no clear D gene. The sequenced sample consisted of peripheral blood. The clonotype comes from a woman between 25 and 40 years old with COVID-19, enrolled during active disease. CDR3 DNA sequence: TGTGCCAGCAGCCTGGACGGTTTTGAAAAACTGTTTTTT. As protein: CASSLDGFEKLFF.